The 31 T cell receptor beta chains presented below share a single source sample, sequenced in a study of cytomegalovirus exposure and HLA in healthy donors. This PCR relied on a set of 60 Vbeta primers and 13 Jbeta primers. Profiling relied on immunoSEQ multiplex PCR, and the TCRdb table lists in-frame clones only, not all of them. The sample lists 95,000 to 100,000 clones; around four fifths were seen once. Sequencing was performed on PBMCs. These receptors were taken from a man aged 40-50 years in good health and CMV-seronegative.

The V and J genes are TRBV14 and TRBJ1-1; the D gene is possibly TRBD1 (5 bases). Per the germline V gene, CDR1 is SGHDN and CDR2 is FVKESK. There are 16 residues in the CDR3. With 3 bases removed from V and 5 bases from J, the gap between germline ends came to 19 bases. The CDR3 sequence: CASSQEGFMGVTEAFF. CDR3 coding DNA: TGTGCCAGCAGCCAGGAGGGTTTTATGGGGGTGACTGAAGCTTTCTTT.

The gene calls are TRBV11-1 and TRBJ2-1, with TRBD1 identical over 7 bases. The CDR3 is 15 amino acids. J gave up 5 bases and V 5 bases, and 9 bases lay outside the gene matches. CDR1 SGHAT and CDR2 FQDESV come from the germline V gene (reference sequence). The CDR3 loop is CASSETGTEHNEQFF. CDR3 DNA: TGTGCCAGCAGCGAAACCGGGACAGAGCACAATGAGCAGTTCTTC.

V is TRBV28 and J is TRBJ1-6; TRBD1 is a possible D gene (6 bases). The germline V gene encodes CDR1 MDHEN and CDR2 SYDVKM. This CDR3 contains 15 residues. Trimming shortened V by 10 bases and J by 3 bases, and 16 bases separated the two germline ends. CDR3 nucleotide sequence: TGTGCCACTTCAGGGGCTTCACTCTATAATTCACCCCTCCACTTT. This sequence encodes CATSGASLYNSPLHF. Variable domain in full (rest from reference TRBV28 and TRBJ1-6): DVKVTQSSRYLVKRTGEKVFLECVQDMDHENMFWYRQDPGLGLRLIYFSYDVKMKEKGDIPEGYSVSREKKERFSLILESASTNQTSMYLCATSGASLYNSPLHFGNGTRLTVT.

The CDR3 sequence: CAISGSGTGGPYTQYF. CDR3 sequence (DNA): TGTGCCATCAGTGGCTCCGGGACAGGGGGCCCATATACGCAGTATTTT. The rearrangement links TRBV10-3 to TRBJ2-3, with 12 bases lining up with TRBD1. The germline gives CDR1 ENHRY, CDR2 SYGVKD. The junction had 9 bases not matched to a gene; V was cut back by 4 bases and J by 7 bases. This CDR3 contains 16 residues.

The V call is TRBV6-6, the J call TRBJ1-2; perhaps TRBD1 as D (5 bases). CDR3 length: 13 amino acids. Trimming took off 6 bases at V and 6 bases at J, with 14 bases between the two ends. Germline CDR1 and CDR2: MNHNY and SVGAGI (reference sequence). The CDR3 region has the DNA TGTGCCAGCAGACCGTTACAGGAAGATGGCTACACCTTC. Protein product: CASRPLQEDGYTF.

This chain uses TRBV5-8 with TRBJ1-4, with 7 positions matching TRBD1. Germline V gene data show CDR1 as SGHTS and CDR2 as YDEGEE. The CDR3 runs 15 residues. V gave up 3 bases and J gave up 1 base; unmatched junction bases: 3. CDR3 bases: TGTGCCAGCAGCTATCGACAGGGAACTAATGAAAAACTGTTTTTT. Protein sequence: CASSYRQGTNEKLFF.

The genes are TRBV6-4 and TRBJ1-5, with TRBD1 matching over 7 bases. Germline V gene sequence: CDR1 MRHNA, CDR2 SNTAGT. The CDR3 has 13 residues. Losses at the gene ends were 3 bases for V and 6 bases for J; bases not matched to a gene: 2. The CDR3 here is CASSEGGVQPQHF. CDR3 coding DNA: TGTGCCAGCAGTGAAGGGGGCGTTCAGCCCCAGCATTTT.

The chain carries TRBV6-5 and TRBJ1-1, with TRBD1 as a possible D gene (6 bases). Germline V lookup: CDR1 MNHEY, CDR2 SVGAGI. The CDR3 length is 14 residues. V shed 5 bases and J shed 3 bases, with 13 bases lying between them. The CDR3 reads CASSTPGQDTEAFF. The CDR3 DNA is TGTGCCAGCAGTACACCGGGACAAGACACTGAAGCTTTCTTT.

Only a few counts were recorded for this clone. The chain employs TRBV27 and TRBJ2-5, with D possibly matching TRBD2 (7 bases). CDR1 and CDR2 (germline): MNHEY, SMNVEV (reference sequence). This CDR3 spans 19 amino acids. Trimming left V 2 bases short and J 2 bases short, with 24 bases between. The CDR3 is CASSLSPPGGLPAQETQYF. The CDR3, as DNA: TGTGCCAGCAGTTTAAGCCCGCCGGGGGGCCTACCTGCTCAAGAGACCCAGTACTTC.

The chain uses TRBV9 and TRBJ1-5; 12 bases are shared with TRBD1. V lost 4 bases and J lost 2; bases outside the gene matches: 4. Germline V gene sequence: CDR1 SGDLS, CDR2 YYNGEE. The CDR3 covers 16 residues. Written as DNA, the CDR3 is TGTGCCAGCAGCCTCCGGGACAGGGGGCGCAATCAGCCCCAGCATTTT. It is translated as CASSLRDRGRNQPQHF.

The rearrangement links TRBV7-9 to TRBJ1-2; TRBD1 matches 7 bases. CDR3 length: 15 amino acids. Trimming removed 6 bases from V and 5 bases from J; junction bases left unmatched: 12. The germline V gene has CDR1 SEHNR and CDR2 FQNEAQ (reference sequence). The CDR3 DNA reads as TGTGCCAGCAGTAAGGAACTGGGACAGCAGTATGGCTACACCTTC. Translation: CASSKELGQQYGYTF.

This rearrangement joins TRBV6-5 to TRBJ1-2; 7 bases are a match to TRBD1. J lost 5 bases, V lost 6 bases, and 6 bases had no gene match. Germline CDR1 reads MNHEY; CDR2 reads SVGAGI. The CDR3 runs 13 residues. CDR3 in amino acids: CASRQTGSYGYTF. CDR3 DNA sequence: TGTGCCAGCAGGCAGACAGGGAGTTATGGCTACACCTTC.

V gene TRBV10-1 combines with J gene TRBJ1-1; D not resolved. Trimming stripped 6 bases from V and 4 bases from J, with 9 bases between. The CDR3 is made up of 12 amino acids. Per the germline V gene, CDR1 is WNHNN and CDR2 is SYGVQD (reference sequence). The CDR3 nucleotides read TGCGCCAGCAGCGACATGACCACTGAAGCTTTCTTT. Translation: CASSDMTTEAFF.

This chain uses TRBV27 with TRBJ2-1, with 13 bases that match TRBD2. Germline V gene sequence: CDR1 MNHEY, CDR2 SMNVEV (reference sequence). V lost 7 bases and J lost 9; bases outside the gene matches: 12. This CDR3 has 16 residues. The CDR3 sequence is CASTALAGGRGSEQFF. As DNA, the CDR3 is TGTGCCAGCACCGCACTAGCGGGGGGGCGAGGGAGTGAGCAGTTCTTC.

The CDR3 bases are TGTGCCAGCAGTGGGAGGACAGGGGGCGGCACTGAAGCTTTCTTT. Translation: CASSGRTGGGTEAFF. The chain has TRBV2 and TRBJ1-1, with TRBD1 matching over 11 bases. Germline CDR1 reads SNHLY; CDR2 reads FYNNEI. This CDR3 has 15 amino acids. Trimming took 4 bases from V and 4 from J; bases not matched to a gene: 5.

The rearrangement joins TRBV14 to TRBJ2-3, with 10 bases fitting TRBD1. CDR1 and CDR2 (germline): SGHDN, FVKESK. The CDR3 extends over 16 amino acids. The ends lost 4 bases at V and 3 bases at J; junction bases unmatched: 7. The CDR3 spells CASSLQGQGKTDTQYF. In DNA form, the CDR3 reads TGTGCCAGCAGCCTACAGGGACAGGGGAAGACAGATACGCAGTATTTT. Looking up the rest from reference TRBV14 and TRBJ2-3 gives the full variable domain: EAGVTQFPSHSVIEKGQTVTLRCDPISGHDNLYWYRRVMGKEIKFLLHFVKESKQDESGMPNNRFLAERTGGTYSTLKVQPAELEDSGVYFCASSLQGQGKTDTQYFGPGTRLTVL.

This clone was counted a few times. This chain connects TRBV28 to TRBJ2-7, with TRBD1 matching 8 bases. CDR3 length: 14 residues. From germline, CDR1 is MDHEN and CDR2 SYDVKM. The J segment lost 9 bases and the V segment lost 5 bases, leaving 12 bases of the junction unmatched. The CDR3 spells CASSLRGQALGQYV. The CDR3 DNA sequence: TGTGCCAGCAGTCTTAGGGGACAGGCCCTCGGGCAGTACGTC.

The chain employs TRBV7-2 and TRBJ2-1, with unresolved D. The CDR3 covers 12 residues. In germline, CDR1 is SGHTA, CDR2 FQGNSA. The V end lost 5 bases, the J end lost 9 bases, and 11 bases lay between the germline ends. The CDR3 reads CASSLNSLEQFF. CDR3 nucleotide sequence: TGTGCCAGCAGCCTTAATTCTCTTGAGCAGTTCTTC.

V is TRBV6-5 and J is TRBJ2-7; D ambiguous. CDR3 length equals 12 residues. V lost 8 bases and J 2 bases, leaving 10 bases between the germline ends. Per the germline V gene, CDR1 is MNHEY and CDR2 is SVGAGI. CDR3 nucleotide sequence: TGTGCCAGCTTTGGCACACCCTACGAGCAGTACTTC. This sequence encodes CASFGTPYEQYF.

The chain employs TRBV19 and TRBJ1-6; the D gene is possibly TRBD1 (6 bases). V lost 5 bases and J 0 bases, leaving 11 bases between the germline ends. CDR1 and CDR2 from the germline V gene are LNHDA and SQIVND (reference sequence). This CDR3 spans 16 amino acids. CDR3 protein: CASSVSGVSYNSPLHF. The CDR3 DNA reads TGTGCCAGTAGTGTATCAGGGGTCTCCTATAATTCACCCCTCCACTTT.

The genes are TRBV6-5 and TRBJ2-7, with D tentatively TRBD2 (6 bases). Trimming took 6 bases from V and 1 from J, leaving 13 bases between them. The CDR3 is 14 amino acids. Germline V CDR1 and CDR2: MNHEY, SVGAGI. CDR3 in amino acids: CASRRDSKSYEQYF. CDR3 nucleotides: TGTGCCAGCAGGCGGGACTCTAAATCCTACGAGCAGTACTTC.

This rearrangement joins TRBV5-1 to TRBJ1-2, with TRBD1 matching over 7 bases. Germline V gene data show CDR1 as SGHRS and CDR2 as YFSETQ. The length of the CDR3 is 14 residues. Trimming at V came to 1 base and at J to 4 bases, leaving 4 bases not matched to a gene. CDR3 in amino acids: CASSLSGGSYGYTF. The CDR3 DNA sequence: TGCGCCAGCAGCTTGTCAGGGGGTTCCTATGGCTACACCTTC.

The table lists this clone with a few counts. V usage is TRBV7-2 and J usage is TRBJ2-3; 12 bases fit TRBD2. The CDR3 runs 16 residues. The germline V gene encodes CDR1 SGHTA and CDR2 FQGNSA. With V trimmed by 4 bases and J by 4 bases, 6 bases remained unmatched. CDR3 DNA: TGTGCCAGCAGCTCGAGGGCTAGCGGGGGGGCAGATACGCAGTATTTT. It specifies CASSSRASGGADTQYF.

The genes are TRBV7-9 and TRBJ1-1, with a tentative D call TRBD1 (6 bases). Per the germline V gene, CDR1 is SEHNR and CDR2 is FQNEAQ (reference sequence). V was cut by 5 bases and J by 3 bases, with 16 bases left in between. The CDR3 runs to 15 residues. The CDR3 region has the DNA TGTGCCAGCAGCCCACAGGGTTATGAGGACACTGAAGCTTTCTTT. The encoded protein is CASSPQGYEDTEAFF.

This chain joins TRBV10-3 and TRBJ1-2; D is possibly TRBD1 (5 bases). The CDR3 spans 17 residues. V was clipped by 1 base and J by 0 bases, with 15 bases between them. Per germline, CDR1 ENHRY and CDR2 SYGVKD. The CDR3 region is CAISEYTLGGANYGYTF. Here the CDR3 DNA reads TGTGCCATCAGTGAGTACACTCTCGGGGGAGCTAACTATGGCTACACCTTC.

The chain links TRBV6-5 to TRBJ1-5; the match to TRBD1 covers 8 bases. Germline loops: CDR1 MNHEY, CDR2 SVGAGI. This CDR3 has 13 amino acids. Trimming took 7 bases from V and 11 from J; bases not matched to a gene: 10. CDR3 bases: TGTGCCAGCACCGAGGACAGGGACAGATCCCAGCATTTT. As protein: CASTEDRDRSQHF.

The DNA of the CDR3 is TGTGCCAGCAGTGAACCGAGGACAGGCTATGGCTACACCTTC. Encoded protein: CASSEPRTGYGYTF. The chain couples TRBV6-1 to TRBJ1-2; 7 bases fit TRBD1. Looked up from germline, CDR1 is MNHNS and CDR2 is SASEGT. The CDR3 consists of 14 residues. V dropped 2 bases and J dropped 4; count of bases not matched to a gene: 4.

This chain connects TRBV6-4 to TRBJ1-2, with 9 bases fitting TRBD1. The CDR3 spans 14 residues. V lost 4 bases to trimming and J lost 4 bases; unmatched junction nucleotides: 4. In germline, CDR1 is MRHNA, CDR2 SNTAGT. CDR3 sequence: CASSVGQGSYGYTF. The CDR3 bases are TGTGCCAGCAGTGTTGGACAGGGGAGCTATGGCTACACCTTC.

This clone was recorded once. V usage is TRBV2 and J usage is TRBJ1-4; 8 bases align to TRBD1. The V gene end was trimmed by 3 bases and the J gene end by 8 bases; junction bases not matched to a gene: 5. This CDR3 has 14 amino acids. Germline CDR1 reads SNHLY; CDR2 reads FYNNEI. CDR3 sequence reads: CASSEGTGWEKLFF. CDR3 DNA: TGTGCCAGCAGTGAGGGGACAGGTTGGGAAAAACTGTTTTTT.

The gene calls are TRBV5-1 and TRBJ2-5; TRBD1 is a possible D gene (5 bases). This CDR3 is 14 amino acids long. The ends were cut back, 6 bases at V and 4 bases at J, with 16 bases in the middle. Germline V gene sequence: CDR1 SGHRS, CDR2 YFSETQ. CDR3 sequence reads: CASTSQGQRETQYF. The DNA for the CDR3 is TGCGCCAGCACTTCACAAGGACAACGAGAGACCCAGTACTTC. Drawing the rest from reference TRBV5-1 and TRBJ2-5, the complete variable domain is KAGVTQTPRYLIKTRGQQVTLSCSPISGHRSVSWYQQTPGQGLQFLFEYFSETQRNKGNFPGRFSGRQFSNSRSEMNVSTLELGDSALYLCASTSQGQRETQYFGPGTRLLVL.

This CDR3 reads CASRTSGGARRYNEQFF. The DNA for the CDR3 is TGTGCCAGCAGGACTAGCGGGGGGGCACGGAGGTACAATGAGCAGTTCTTC. This chain uses TRBV28 with TRBJ2-1, with 14 bases fitting TRBD2. The V segment lost 6 bases and the J segment 4 bases; nucleotides outside the gene matches: 8. The CDR3 totals 17 residues. Germline V gene sequence: CDR1 MDHEN, CDR2 SYDVKM.